A selection of T cell receptor beta chains follows, all from one sample in a study of shared clonotypes between healthy human individuals. The repertoire was sequenced with immunoSEQ multiplex PCR; TCRdb's copy has only in-frame clones and lacks some. The repertoire holds about a million clones, with roughly 70% as singletons. What was sequenced was memory CD4+ T cells sorted from blood. These receptors were obtained from a man younger than 30 in good health. The CDR3 runs from the conserved cysteine through the conserved F or W. Fields, in order: clone size, D gene, V gene, J gene, CDR3 protein, CDR3 DNA. The D gene is left open where the match is weak. For some rows the clone size is stated as once, few or many, or as a class when expanded; others skip it.

clone size: NA; D gene: NA; V gene: TRBV19; J gene: TRBJ1-1; CDR3 protein: CASSSQGGTEAFF; CDR3 DNA: TGTGCCAGTAGTTCACAGGGAGGGACTGAAGCTTTCTTT
clone size: NA; D gene: NA; V gene: TRBV6-1; J gene: TRBJ1-4; CDR3 protein: CASSGGKNEKLFF; CDR3 DNA: TGTGCCAGCAGCGGGGGGAAGAATGAAAAACTGTTTTTT
clone size: NA; D gene: TRBD1; V gene: TRBV6-1; J gene: TRBJ1-5; CDR3 protein: CASSVGQGGRQPQHF; CDR3 DNA: TGTGCCAGCAGCGTTGGACAGGGTGGGCGCCAGCCCCAGCATTTT
clone size: few; D gene: NA; V gene: TRBV30; J gene: TRBJ1-2; CDR3 protein: CAWSILGGGYTF; CDR3 DNA: TGTGCCTGGAGTATCTTGGGGGGAGGCTACACCTTC
clone size: many; D gene: NA; V gene: TRBV7-2; J gene: TRBJ1-6; CDR3 protein: CASSSSRDLYSPLHF; CDR3 DNA: TGTGCCAGCAGCAGTTCGAGGGACCTATATTCACCCCTCCACTTT
clone size: NA; D gene: NA; V gene: TRBV10-3; J gene: TRBJ2-5; CDR3 protein: CATSDRDNLGETQYF; CDR3 DNA: TGTGCCACCTCTGACCGGGACAACCTTGGGGAGACCCAGTACTTC
clone size: NA; D gene: TRBD1; V gene: TRBV6-5; J gene: TRBJ2-7; CDR3 protein: CASSRQGTYEQYF; CDR3 DNA: TGTGCCAGCAGCCGACAGGGAACCTACGAGCAGTACTTC
clone size: few; D gene: NA; V gene: TRBV11-2; J gene: TRBJ2-7; CDR3 protein: CASSLLISLDEQYF; CDR3 DNA: TGTGCCAGCAGCTTACTTATCTCTCTGGACGAGCAGTACTTC
clone size: once; D gene: NA; V gene: TRBV11-2; J gene: TRBJ2-5; CDR3 protein: CASSLARGPTIATQYF; CDR3 DNA: TGTGCCAGCAGCTTAGCCCGGGGCCCGACAATAGCGACCCAGTACTTC
clone size: NA; D gene: TRBD1; V gene: TRBV9; J gene: TRBJ1-5; CDR3 protein: CASSPTGGADQPQHF; CDR3 DNA: TGTGCCAGCAGCCCCACAGGGGGCGCGGATCAGCCCCAGCATTTT
clone size: NA; D gene: NA; V gene: TRBV5-5; J gene: TRBJ2-7; CDR3 protein: CASSLTQYEQYF; CDR3 DNA: TGTGCCAGCAGCCTAACACAGTACGAGCAGTACTTC
clone size: few; D gene: TRBD1; V gene: TRBV19; J gene: TRBJ1-1; CDR3 protein: CASSIGQGAITEAFF; CDR3 DNA: TGTGCCAGTAGTATAGGACAGGGGGCGATCACTGAAGCTTTCTTT
clone size: NA; D gene: TRBD2; V gene: TRBV4-1; J gene: TRBJ2-1; CDR3 protein: CASSQEVSSGGDNEQFF; CDR3 DNA: TGCGCCAGCAGCCAAGAAGTCTCTAGCGGGGGGGATAATGAGCAGTTCTTC
clone size: NA; D gene: NA; V gene: TRBV9; J gene: TRBJ2-5; CDR3 protein: CASSPSWGETQYF; CDR3 DNA: TGTGCCAGCAGCCCCTCCTGGGGAGAGACCCAGTACTTC
clone size: NA; D gene: NA; V gene: TRBV7-2; J gene: TRBJ1-4; CDR3 protein: CASSLAPGGDEKLFF; CDR3 DNA: TGTGCCAGCAGCTTAGCCCCGGGGGGTGATGAAAAACTGTTTTTT
clone size: NA; D gene: TRBD1; V gene: TRBV9; J gene: TRBJ2-1; CDR3 protein: CASSVGETGTPNEQFF; CDR3 DNA: TGTGCCAGCAGCGTAGGAGAGACAGGGACGCCCAATGAGCAGTTCTTC
clone size: NA; D gene: TRBD1; V gene: TRBV6-6; J gene: TRBJ2-3; CDR3 protein: CASSSGTATDTQYF; CDR3 DNA: TGTGCCAGCAGTTCCGGGACAGCAACAGATACGCAGTATTTT
clone size: NA; D gene: NA; V gene: TRBV6-5; J gene: TRBJ2-7; CDR3 protein: CASSRTVTVYEQYF; CDR3 DNA: TGTGCCAGCAGTCGAACTGTGACTGTCTACGAGCAGTACTTC
clone size: NA; D gene: NA; V gene: TRBV5-8; J gene: TRBJ1-3; CDR3 protein: CASSLGLELSGNTIYF; CDR3 DNA: TGTGCCAGCAGCCTTGGGCTAGAACTCTCTGGAAACACCATATATTTT
clone size: NA; D gene: TRBD1; V gene: TRBV19; J gene: TRBJ1-5; CDR3 protein: CASSTFGRGPNQPQHF; CDR3 DNA: TGTGCCAGTAGTACGTTTGGCAGGGGGCCTAATCAGCCCCAGCATTTT
clone size: few; D gene: NA; V gene: TRBV2; J gene: TRBJ1-1; CDR3 protein: CASHATGHTEAFF; CDR3 DNA: TGTGCCAGCCACGCTACAGGGCACACTGAAGCTTTCTTT
clone size: NA; D gene: NA; V gene: TRBV4-2; J gene: TRBJ1-1; CDR3 protein: CASSQARAEENTEAFF; CDR3 DNA: TGTGCCAGCAGCCAGGCTCGGGCTGAAGAGAACACTGAAGCTTTCTTT
clone size: NA; D gene: TRBD1; V gene: TRBV6-1; J gene: TRBJ1-5; CDR3 protein: CASSEAGNRGDQPQHF; CDR3 DNA: TGTGCCAGCAGTGAAGCGGGGAACAGGGGAGACCAGCCCCAGCATTTT
clone size: NA; D gene: NA; V gene: TRBV6-5; J gene: TRBJ2-7; CDR3 protein: CASSPQRYSYEQYF; CDR3 DNA: TGTGCCAGCAGCCCACAGAGATACTCCTACGAGCAGTACTTC
clone size: NA; D gene: NA; V gene: TRBV6-1; J gene: TRBJ2-2; CDR3 protein: CASSEVRSVRELFF; CDR3 DNA: TGTGCCAGCAGTGAGGTGAGATCCGTCCGGGAGCTGTTTTTT
clone size: NA; D gene: NA; V gene: TRBV29-1; J gene: TRBJ1-2; CDR3 protein: CSVRDGTNYGYTF; CDR3 DNA: TGCAGCGTGAGGGACGGGACTAACTATGGCTACACCTTC
clone size: NA; D gene: TRBD2; V gene: TRBV6-1; J gene: TRBJ2-5; CDR3 protein: CASSDRGLALQGTQYF; CDR3 DNA: TGTGCCAGCAGTGATAGGGGACTAGCGCTCCAGGGGACCCAGTACTTC
clone size: NA; D gene: NA; V gene: TRBV18; J gene: TRBJ2-5; CDR3 protein: CASSPEGVGETQYF; CDR3 DNA: TGTGCCAGCTCACCAGAGGGGGTGGGGGAGACCCAGTACTTC
clone size: NA; D gene: TRBD2; V gene: TRBV7-8; J gene: TRBJ2-7; CDR3 protein: CASSPQPSGASYEQYF; CDR3 DNA: TGTGCCAGCAGCCCGCAGCCTAGCGGGGCGTCCTACGAGCAGTACTTC
clone size: NA; D gene: NA; V gene: TRBV10-3; J gene: TRBJ2-7; CDR3 protein: CAISESDGLTYEQYF; CDR3 DNA: TGTGCCATCAGTGAGTCCGACGGCCTGACTTACGAGCAGTACTTC
clone size: NA; D gene: TRBD2; V gene: TRBV2; J gene: TRBJ2-1; CDR3 protein: CACSSGRALEQFF; CDR3 DNA: TGTGCCTGTTCTAGCGGGAGGGCCCTGGAGCAGTTCTTC
clone size: NA; D gene: NA; V gene: TRBV5-1; J gene: TRBJ1-4; CDR3 protein: CASSLAAGLNEKLFF; CDR3 DNA: TGCGCCAGCAGCTTGGCCGCTGGGCTTAATGAAAAACTGTTTTTT
clone size: NA; D gene: NA; V gene: TRBV2; J gene: TRBJ1-3; CDR3 protein: CASSIKGTGNTIYF; CDR3 DNA: TGTGCCAGCAGTATAAAAGGGACGGGAAACACCATATATTTT
clone size: NA; D gene: TRBD1; V gene: TRBV5-1; J gene: TRBJ2-2; CDR3 protein: CASSLAVQGTGELFF; CDR3 DNA: TGCGCCAGCAGCTTGGCCGTACAGGGGACCGGGGAGCTGTTTTTT
clone size: NA; D gene: TRBD2; V gene: TRBV4-3; J gene: TRBJ2-1; CDR3 protein: CASSQVGTSGSWEQFF; CDR3 DNA: TGCGCCAGCAGCCAAGTTGGGACTAGCGGGAGTTGGGAGCAGTTCTTC
clone size: few; D gene: NA; V gene: TRBV18; J gene: TRBJ2-2; CDR3 protein: CASSPRTAVNTGELFF; CDR3 DNA: TGTGCCAGCTCACCAAGGACGGCTGTAAACACCGGGGAGCTGTTTTTT
clone size: NA; D gene: NA; V gene: TRBV9; J gene: TRBJ1-1; CDR3 protein: CASSLQVYTEAFF; CDR3 DNA: TGTGCCAGCAGCTTACAGGTTTACACTGAAGCTTTCTTT
clone size: NA; D gene: NA; V gene: TRBV5-1; J gene: TRBJ2-6; CDR3 protein: CASSLSSGANVLTF; CDR3 DNA: TGCGCCAGCAGCTTAAGCTCTGGGGCCAACGTCCTGACTTTC
clone size: NA; D gene: TRBD2; V gene: TRBV10-3; J gene: TRBJ2-7; CDR3 protein: CAISHSGYEQYF; CDR3 DNA: TGTGCCATCAGCCATAGCGGGTACGAGCAGTACTTC
clone size: NA; D gene: NA; V gene: TRBV2; J gene: TRBJ1-6; CDR3 protein: CASRQNNSPLHF; CDR3 DNA: TGTGCCAGCAGGCAGAATAATTCACCCCTCCACTTT
clone size: few; D gene: TRBD1; V gene: TRBV5-6; J gene: TRBJ2-7; CDR3 protein: CASSWGQNYEQYF; CDR3 DNA: TGTGCCAGCAGCTGGGGACAGAACTACGAGCAGTACTTC